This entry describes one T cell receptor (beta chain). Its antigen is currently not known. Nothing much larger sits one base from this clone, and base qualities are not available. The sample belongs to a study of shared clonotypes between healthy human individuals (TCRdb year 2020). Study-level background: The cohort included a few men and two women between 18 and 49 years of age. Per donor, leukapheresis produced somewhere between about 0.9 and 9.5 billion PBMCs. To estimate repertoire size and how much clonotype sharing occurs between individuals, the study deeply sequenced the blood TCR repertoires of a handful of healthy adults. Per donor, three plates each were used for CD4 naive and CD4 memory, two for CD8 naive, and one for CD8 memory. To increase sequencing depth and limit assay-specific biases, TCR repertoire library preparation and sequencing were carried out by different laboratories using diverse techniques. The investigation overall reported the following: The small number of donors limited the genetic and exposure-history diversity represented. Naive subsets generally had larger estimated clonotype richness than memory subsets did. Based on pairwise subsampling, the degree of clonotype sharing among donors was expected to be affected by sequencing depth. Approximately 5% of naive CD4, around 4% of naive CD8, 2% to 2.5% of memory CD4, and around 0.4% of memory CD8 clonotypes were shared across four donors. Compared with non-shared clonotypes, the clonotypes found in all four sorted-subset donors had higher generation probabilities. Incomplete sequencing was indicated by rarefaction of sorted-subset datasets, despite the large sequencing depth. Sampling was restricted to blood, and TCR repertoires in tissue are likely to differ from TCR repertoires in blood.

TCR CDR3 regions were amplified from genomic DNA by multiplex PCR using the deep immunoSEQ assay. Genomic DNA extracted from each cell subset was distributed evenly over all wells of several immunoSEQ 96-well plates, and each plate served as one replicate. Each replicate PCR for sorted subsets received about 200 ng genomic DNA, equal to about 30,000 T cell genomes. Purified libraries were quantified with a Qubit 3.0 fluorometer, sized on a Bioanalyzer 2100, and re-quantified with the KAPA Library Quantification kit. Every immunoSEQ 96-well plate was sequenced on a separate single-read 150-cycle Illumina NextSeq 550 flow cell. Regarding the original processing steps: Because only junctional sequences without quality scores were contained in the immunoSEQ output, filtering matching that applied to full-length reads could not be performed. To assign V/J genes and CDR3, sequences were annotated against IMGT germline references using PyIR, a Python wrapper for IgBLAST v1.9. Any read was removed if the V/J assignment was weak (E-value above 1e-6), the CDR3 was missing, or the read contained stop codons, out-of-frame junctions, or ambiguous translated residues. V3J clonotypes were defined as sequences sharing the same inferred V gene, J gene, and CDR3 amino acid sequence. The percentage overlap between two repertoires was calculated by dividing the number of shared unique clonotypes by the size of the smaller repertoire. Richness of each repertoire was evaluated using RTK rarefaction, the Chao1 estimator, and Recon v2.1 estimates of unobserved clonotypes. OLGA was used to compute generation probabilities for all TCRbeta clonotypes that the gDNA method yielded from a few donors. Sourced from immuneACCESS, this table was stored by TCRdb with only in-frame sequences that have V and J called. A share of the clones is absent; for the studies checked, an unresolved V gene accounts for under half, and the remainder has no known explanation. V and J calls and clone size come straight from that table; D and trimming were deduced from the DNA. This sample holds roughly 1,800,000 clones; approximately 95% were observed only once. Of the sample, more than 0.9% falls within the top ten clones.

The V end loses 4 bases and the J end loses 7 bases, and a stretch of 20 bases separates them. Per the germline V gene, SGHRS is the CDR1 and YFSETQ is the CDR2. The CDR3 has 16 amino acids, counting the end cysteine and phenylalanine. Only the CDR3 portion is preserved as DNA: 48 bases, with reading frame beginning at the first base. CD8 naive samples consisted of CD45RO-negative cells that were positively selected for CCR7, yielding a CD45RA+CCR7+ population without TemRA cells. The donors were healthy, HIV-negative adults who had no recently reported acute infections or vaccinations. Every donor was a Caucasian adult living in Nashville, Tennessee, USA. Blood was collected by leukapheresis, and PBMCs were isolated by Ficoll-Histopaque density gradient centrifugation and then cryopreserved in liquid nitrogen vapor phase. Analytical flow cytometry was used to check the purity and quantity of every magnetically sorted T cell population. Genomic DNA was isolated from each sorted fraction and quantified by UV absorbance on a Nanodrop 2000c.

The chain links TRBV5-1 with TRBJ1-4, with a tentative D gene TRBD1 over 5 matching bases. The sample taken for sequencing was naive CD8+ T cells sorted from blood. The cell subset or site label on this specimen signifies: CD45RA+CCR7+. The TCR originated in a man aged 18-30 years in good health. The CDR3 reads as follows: CASSEGIQAFSEKLFF. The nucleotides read TGCGCCAGCAGCGAAGGAATACAGGCCTTCTCTGAAAAACTGTTTTTT.